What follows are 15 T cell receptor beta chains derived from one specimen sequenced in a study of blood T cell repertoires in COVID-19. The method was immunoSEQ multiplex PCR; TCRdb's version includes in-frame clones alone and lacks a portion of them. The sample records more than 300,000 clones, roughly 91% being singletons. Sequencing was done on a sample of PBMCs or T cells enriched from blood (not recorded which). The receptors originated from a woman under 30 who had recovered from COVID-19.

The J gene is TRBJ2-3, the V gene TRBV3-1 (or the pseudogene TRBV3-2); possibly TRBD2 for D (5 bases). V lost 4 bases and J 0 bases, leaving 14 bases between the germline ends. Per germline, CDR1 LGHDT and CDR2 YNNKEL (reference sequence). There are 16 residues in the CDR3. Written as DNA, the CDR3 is TGTGCCAGCAGCCGCAGAAGCGGAAAAAGCACAGATACGCAGTATTTT. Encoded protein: CASSRRSGKSTDTQYF.

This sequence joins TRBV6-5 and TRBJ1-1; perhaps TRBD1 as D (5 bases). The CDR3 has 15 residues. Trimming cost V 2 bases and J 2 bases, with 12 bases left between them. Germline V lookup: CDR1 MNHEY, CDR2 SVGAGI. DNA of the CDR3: TGTGCCAGCAGTTACCTCCAGGGCGTAAACACTGAAGCTTTCTTT. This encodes CASSYLQGVNTEAFF.

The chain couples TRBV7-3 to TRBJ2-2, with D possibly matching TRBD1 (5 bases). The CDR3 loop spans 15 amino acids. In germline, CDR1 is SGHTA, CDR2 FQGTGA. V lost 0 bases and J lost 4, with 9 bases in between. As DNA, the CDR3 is TGTGCCAGCAGCTTAACCAGGGATGGCACCGGGGAGCTGTTTTTT. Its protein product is CASSLTRDGTGELFF.

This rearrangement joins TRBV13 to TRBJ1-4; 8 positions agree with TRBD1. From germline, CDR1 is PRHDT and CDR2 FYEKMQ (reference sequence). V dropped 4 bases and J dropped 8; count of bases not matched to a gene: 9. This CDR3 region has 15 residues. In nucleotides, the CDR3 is TGTGCCAGCAGCTCGACGTTTCAGGGGGCCGAAAAACTGTTTTTT. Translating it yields CASSSTFQGAEKLFF.

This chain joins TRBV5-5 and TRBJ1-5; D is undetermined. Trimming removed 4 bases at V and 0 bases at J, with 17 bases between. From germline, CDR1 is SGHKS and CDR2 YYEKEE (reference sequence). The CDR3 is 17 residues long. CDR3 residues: CASSLSVNSNSNQPQHF. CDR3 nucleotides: TGTGCCAGCAGCCTGTCTGTAAACAGCAATAGCAATCAGCCCCAGCATTTT.

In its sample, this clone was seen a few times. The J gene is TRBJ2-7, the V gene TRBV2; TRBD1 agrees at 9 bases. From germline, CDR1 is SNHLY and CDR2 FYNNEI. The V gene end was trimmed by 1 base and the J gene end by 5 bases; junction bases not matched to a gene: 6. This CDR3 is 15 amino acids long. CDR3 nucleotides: TGTGCCAGCAGTGAAGAACGACAGGGGGTACACGAGCAGTACTTC. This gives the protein CASSEERQGVHEQYF.

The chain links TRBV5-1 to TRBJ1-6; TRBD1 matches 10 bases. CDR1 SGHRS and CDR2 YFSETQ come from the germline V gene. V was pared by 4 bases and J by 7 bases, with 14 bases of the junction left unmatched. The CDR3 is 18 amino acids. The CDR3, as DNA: TGCGCCAGCAGCCCCGACATCCGGGGACAGGGGCTGAATTCACCCCTCCACTTT. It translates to CASSPDIRGQGLNSPLHF.

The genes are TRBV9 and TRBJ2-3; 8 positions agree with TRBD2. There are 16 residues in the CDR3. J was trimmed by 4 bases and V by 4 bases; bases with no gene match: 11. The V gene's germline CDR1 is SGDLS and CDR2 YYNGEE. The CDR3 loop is CASSPSGGLFSDTQYF. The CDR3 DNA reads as TGTGCCAGCAGCCCAAGCGGGGGTTTATTCTCAGATACGCAGTATTTT. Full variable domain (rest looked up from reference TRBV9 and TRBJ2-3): DSGVTQTPKHLITATGQRVTLRCSPRSGDLSVYWYQQSLDQGLQFLIQYYNGEERAKGNILERFSAQQFPDLHSELNLSSLELGDSALYFCASSPSGGLFSDTQYFGPGTRLTVL.

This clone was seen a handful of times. The CDR3 here is CASRETGDYGYTF. In DNA, the CDR3 is TGTGCCAGCAGAGAGACAGGGGACTATGGCTACACCTTC. The chain couples TRBV7-2 to TRBJ1-2; TRBD1 agrees at 8 bases. The CDR3 extends over 13 amino acids. V was pared by 6 bases and J by 3 bases, with 3 bases of the junction left unmatched. Germline V gives CDR1 SGHTA, CDR2 FQGNSA.

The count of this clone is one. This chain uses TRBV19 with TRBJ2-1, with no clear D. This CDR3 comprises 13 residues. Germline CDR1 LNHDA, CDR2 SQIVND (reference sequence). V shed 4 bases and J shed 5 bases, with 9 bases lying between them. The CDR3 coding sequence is TGTGCCAGTAGTACCACGGAGAACAATGAGCAGTTCTTC. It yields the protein CASSTTENNEQFF.

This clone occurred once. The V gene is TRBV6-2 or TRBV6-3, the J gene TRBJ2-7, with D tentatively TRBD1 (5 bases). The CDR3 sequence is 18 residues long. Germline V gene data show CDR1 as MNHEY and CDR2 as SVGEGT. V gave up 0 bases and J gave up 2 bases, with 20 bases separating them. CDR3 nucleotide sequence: TGTGCCAGCAGTTACTCCCTGAGCACCCCAGGGCAGACCTACGAGCAGTACTTC. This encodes CASSYSLSTPGQTYEQYF.

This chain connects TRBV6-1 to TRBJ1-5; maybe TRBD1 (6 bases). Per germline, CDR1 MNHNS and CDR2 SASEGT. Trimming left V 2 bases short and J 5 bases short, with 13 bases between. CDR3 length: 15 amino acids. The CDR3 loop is CASSERTASYQPQHF. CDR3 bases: TGTGCCAGCAGTGAAAGGACAGCATCTTATCAGCCCCAGCATTTT.

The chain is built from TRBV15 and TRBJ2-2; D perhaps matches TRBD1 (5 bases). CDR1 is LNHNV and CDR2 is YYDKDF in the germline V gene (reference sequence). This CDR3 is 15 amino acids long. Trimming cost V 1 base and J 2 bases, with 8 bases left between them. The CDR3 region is CATSRVDRNTGELFF. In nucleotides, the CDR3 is TGTGCCACCAGCAGAGTTGACAGAAACACCGGGGAGCTGTTTTTT. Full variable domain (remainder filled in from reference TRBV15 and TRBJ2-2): DAMVIQNPRYQVTQFGKPVTLSCSQTLNHNVMYWYQQKSSQAPKLLFHYYDKDFNNEADTPDNFQSRRPNTSFCFLDIRSPGLGDTAMYLCATSRVDRNTGELFFGEGSRLTVL.

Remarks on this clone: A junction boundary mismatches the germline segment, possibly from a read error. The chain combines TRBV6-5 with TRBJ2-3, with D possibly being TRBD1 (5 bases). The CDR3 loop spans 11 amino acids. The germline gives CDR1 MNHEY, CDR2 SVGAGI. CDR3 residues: CSAGRTDTQYF. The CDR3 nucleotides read TGCTCGGCAGGGCGCACAGATACGCAGTATTTT.

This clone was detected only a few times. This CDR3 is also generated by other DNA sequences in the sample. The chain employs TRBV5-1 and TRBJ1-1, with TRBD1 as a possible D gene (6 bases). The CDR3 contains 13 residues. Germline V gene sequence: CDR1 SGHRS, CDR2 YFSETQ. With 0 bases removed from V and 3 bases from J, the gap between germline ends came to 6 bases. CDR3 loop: CASSLDRDTEAFF. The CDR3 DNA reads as TGCGCCAGCAGCTTGGACAGGGACACTGAAGCTTTCTTT. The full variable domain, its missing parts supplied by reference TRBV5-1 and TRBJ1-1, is KAGVTQTPRYLIKTRGQQVTLSCSPISGHRSVSWYQQTPGQGLQFLFEYFSETQRNKGNFPGRFSGRQFSNSRSEMNVSTLELGDSALYLCASSLDRDTEAFFGQGTRLTVV.